A selection of T cell receptor beta chains follows, all from one sample in a study of beta chain features in type 1 diabetes. Method: immunoSEQ multiplex PCR; TCRdb's copy keeps in-frame clones and lacks some. The sample lists approximately 340,000 clones, around 16% occurring once. Sequences were obtained from naive CD4+ T cells from blood. The receptors were gathered from a woman aged 18-29 years in good health. CDR3s include the opening cysteine and the closing phenylalanine or tryptophan. A D gene is named only where the DNA matches it firmly. Part of the rows lack a size; the others show once, few, many or a class for expanded clones.

d_gene	abundance	v_gene	j_gene	CDR3aa	CDR3nt
TRBD1	.	TRBV5-4	TRBJ1-5	CASSAGTGVQPQHF	TGTGCCAGCAGCGCCGGGACAGGGGTTCAGCCCCAGCATTTT
TRBD2	few	TRBV7-2	TRBJ2-1	CASSLALAGRHEQFF	TGTGCCAGCAGCTTAGCTCTAGCGGGAAGGCATGAGCAGTTCTTC
TRBD2	.	TRBV30	TRBJ2-7	CAWRGLAGGNEQYF	TGTGCCTGGAGGGGACTAGCGGGAGGGAATGAGCAGTACTTC
TRBD1	.	TRBV5-1	TRBJ2-7	CASSTDRTGSTYEQYF	TGCGCCAGCAGCACAGACCGGACAGGGAGCACCTACGAGCAGTACTTC
TRBD2	few	TRBV28	TRBJ2-7	CASSPTKSSGDTYEQYF	TGTGCCAGCAGTCCTACTAAGTCTAGCGGGGATACCTACGAGCAGTACTTC
.	once	TRBV25-1	TRBJ1-1	CASSEAGVGAFF	TGTGCCAGCAGTGAGGCAGGGGTTGGAGCTTTCTTT
TRBD1	.	TRBV5-7	TRBJ2-7	CASSRGQECYEQYF	TGTGCCAGCAGCCGGGGACAGGAATGCTACGAGCAGTACTTC
TRBD2	.	TRBV6-1	TRBJ2-1	CASSTGLAGVNEQFF	TGTGCCAGCAGTACGGGACTAGCGGGAGTCAATGAGCAGTTCTTC
TRBD1	.	TRBV7-2	TRBJ2-7	CASSLGTGGGLSYEQYF	TGTGCCAGCAGCTTGGGGACAGGGGGGGGACTCTCCTACGAGCAGTACTTC
TRBD1	.	TRBV7-2	TRBJ2-1	CASSSGQGTYNEQFF	TGTGCCAGCAGCTCGGGACAGGGCACCTACAATGAGCAGTTCTTC
TRBD1	.	TRBV7-2	TRBJ1-5	CASSSDRARGNQPQHF	TGTGCCAGCAGCTCCGACAGGGCCAGGGGCAATCAGCCCCAGCATTTT
TRBD1	.	TRBV27	TRBJ2-7	CASRYSGTGDSYEQYF	TGTGCCAGCAGATATTCCGGGACAGGAGATTCCTACGAGCAGTACTTC
TRBD1	.	TRBV15	TRBJ2-1	CATSTGGQGRREQFF	TGTGCCACCAGCACCGGTGGACAGGGAAGGCGTGAGCAGTTCTTC
.	few	TRBV9	TRBJ2-2	CASSGQPNTGELFF	TGTGCCAGCAGTGGACAGCCGAACACCGGGGAGCTGTTTTTT
.	few	TRBV30	TRBJ2-6	CAWSVRVAGANVLTF	TGTGCCTGGAGTGTACGGGTGGCTGGGGCCAACGTCCTGACTTTC
.	few	TRBV29-1	TRBJ2-1	CSMSESSYNEQFF	TGCAGCATGAGCGAGAGCTCCTACAATGAGCAGTTCTTC
TRBD2	.	TRBV7-3	TRBJ2-1	CASSFLAGVGNEQFF	TGTGCCAGCAGCTTCCTGGCGGGAGTAGGCAATGAGCAGTTCTTC
.	few	TRBV6-1	TRBJ2-7	CASSEVGRGAYEQYF	TGTGCCAGCAGTGAAGTCGGCAGGGGAGCTTACGAGCAGTACTTC
.	few	TRBV4-1	TRBJ1-1	CASSQGKGGLLNTEAFF	TGCGCCAGCAGCCAAGGAAAAGGAGGGCTGTTGAACACTGAAGCTTTCTTT
.	few	TRBV6-4	TRBJ1-2	CARRAPSYGYTF	TGTGCCAGGAGGGCTCCCTCCTACGGCTACACCTTC
.	.	TRBV28	TRBJ1-1	CASSLTGTEAFF	TGTGCCAGCAGTTTGACCGGGACTGAAGCTTTCTTT
.	.	TRBV28	TRBJ2-5	CASSLNRVLRETQYF	TGTGCCAGCAGTTTAAACAGGGTACTTCGGGAGACCCAGTACTTC
.	.	TRBV4-3	TRBJ1-1	CASSQERAAVGGENTEAFF	TGCGCCAGCAGCCAAGAGAGGGCCGCGGTTGGGGGGGAGAACACTGAAGCTTTCTTT
TRBD1	few	TRBV6-6	TRBJ2-3	CASSRPGQDTDTQYF	TGTGCCAGCAGCCGCCCGGGACAGGACACAGATACGCAGTATTTT
.	few	TRBV29-1	TRBJ2-1	CSVPRGERVRNEQFF	TGCAGCGTGCCCCGTGGGGAGCGGGTGAGGAATGAGCAGTTCTTC
.	few	TRBV18	TRBJ1-1	CASSPIDSANTEAFF	TGTGCCAGCTCACCGATAGACAGTGCGAACACTGAAGCTTTCTTT
TRBD2	few	TRBV30	TRBJ2-7	CAWSVGLAGTGEQYF	TGTGCCTGGAGTGTAGGACTAGCGGGAACGGGCGAGCAGTACTTC
TRBD1	.	TRBV7-2	TRBJ2-2	CASSRDRGTGELFF	TGTGCCAGCAGCCGCGACAGGGGCACCGGGGAGCTGTTTTTT
TRBD1	.	TRBV15	TRBJ1-4	CATSRGQGNEKLFF	TGTGCCACCAGCAGAGGACAGGGAAATGAAAAACTGTTTTTT
.	few	TRBV30	TRBJ2-6	CAWEGVNSGANVLTF	TGTGCCTGGGAAGGGGTCAACTCTGGGGCCAACGTCCTGACTTTC
.	.	TRBV4-2	TRBJ1-5	CASSEGFVDNQPQHF	TGTGCCAGCAGCGAGGGATTCGTAGACAATCAGCCCCAGCATTTT
TRBD1	.	TRBV28	TRBJ1-5	CASSPPGTGSNQPQHF	TGTGCCAGCAGCCCTCCGGGGACAGGGAGCAATCAGCCCCAGCATTTT
TRBD1	.	TRBV15	TRBJ2-5	CATSRETGEETQYF	TGTGCCACCAGCAGAGAAACAGGGGAAGAGACCCAGTACTTC
.	few	TRBV7-8	TRBJ1-1	CASSLGRQTVTEAFF	TGTGCCAGCAGCTTAGGTCGACAGACCGTCACTGAAGCTTTCTTT
TRBD2	few	TRBV7-2	TRBJ2-7	CASRLVASGSTYEQYF	TGTGCCAGCAGACTAGTGGCTAGCGGGAGTACCTACGAGCAGTACTTC
.	few	TRBV19	TRBJ2-3	CASSVLPRGSTDTQYF	TGTGCCAGTAGCGTCCTCCCCCGGGGAAGCACAGATACGCAGTATTTT
.	few	TRBV7-2	TRBJ2-7	CASSRGGYEQYF	TGTGCCAGCAGCCGAGGGGGTTACGAGCAGTACTTC
TRBD2	few	TRBV30	TRBJ2-1	CSGTSGTYNEQFF	TGTTCCGGGACTAGCGGGACCTACAATGAGCAGTTCTTC
TRBD2	few	TRBV9	TRBJ2-5	CASSVGVGGLAGGQETQYF	TGTGCCAGCAGCGTAGGAGTTGGGGGACTAGCGGGGGGACAAGAGACCCAGTACTTC
.	.	TRBV28	TRBJ2-1	CASSWGLSGWTKNEQFF	TGTGCCAGCAGTTGGGGACTTAGCGGATGGACCAAGAATGAGCAGTTCTTC
.	few	TRBV7-6	TRBJ2-1	CASSLALSGYNEQFF	TGTGCCAGCAGCTTAGCCTTAAGCGGATACAATGAGCAGTTCTTC
.	few	TRBV19	TRBJ1-5	CASRLGGRSNQPQHF	TGTGCCAGTAGACTAGGAGGGCGGAGCAATCAGCCCCAGCATTTT
.	few	TRBV9	TRBJ1-1	CASSVEGIMNTEAFF	TGTGCCAGCAGCGTAGAGGGGATCATGAACACTGAAGCTTTCTTT
TRBD1	few	TRBV27	TRBJ2-4	CASSRDRARIQYF	TGTGCCAGCTCCCGGGACAGGGCGCGTATTCAGTACTTC
TRBD1	.	TRBV4-1	TRBJ1-1	CASSSGQWNTEAFF	TGCGCCAGCAGCTCGGGACAGTGGAACACTGAAGCTTTCTTT
TRBD2	.	TRBV5-1	TRBJ2-7	CASSPVLAGAYEQYF	TGCGCCAGCAGCCCCGTCCTAGCGGGCGCCTACGAGCAGTACTTC
TRBD2	.	TRBV30	TRBJ2-7	CAWSILQFGGSSYEQYF	TGTGCCTGGAGTATACTGCAGTTCGGCGGGAGCTCCTACGAGCAGTACTTC
.	few	TRBV9	TRBJ2-1	CASSDRRRAQNEQFF	TGTGCCAGCAGCGACCGGAGGAGGGCCCAGAATGAGCAGTTCTTC
TRBD1	.	TRBV28	TRBJ1-2	CASSPGQSYGYTF	TGTGCCAGCAGCCCGGGACAGTCCTATGGCTACACCTTC
.	.	TRBV27	TRBJ1-2	CASRMTGPYGYTF	TGTGCCAGCAGGATGACAGGTCCCTATGGCTACACCTTC
TRBD2	few	TRBV14	TRBJ2-1	CASSQGTSGRNEQFF	TGTGCCAGCAGCCAGGGGACTAGCGGGAGGAATGAGCAGTTCTTC
.	few	TRBV20-1	TRBJ2-3	CSAATTDTQYF	TGCAGTGCCGCTACTACAGATACGCAGTATTTT
TRBD2	few	TRBV6-4	TRBJ2-1	CASSAGTSNEQFF	TGTGCCAGCAGCGCCGGGACTAGCAATGAGCAGTTCTTC
.	.	TRBV9	TRBJ1-1	CASTFQQYDTEAFF	TGTGCCAGCACGTTTCAACAGTATGACACTGAAGCTTTCTTT
.	few	TRBV4-1	TRBJ2-5	CASSQDRGEGPRETQYF	TGCGCCAGCAGCCAAGATAGGGGGGAGGGCCCGAGGGAGACCCAGTACTTC